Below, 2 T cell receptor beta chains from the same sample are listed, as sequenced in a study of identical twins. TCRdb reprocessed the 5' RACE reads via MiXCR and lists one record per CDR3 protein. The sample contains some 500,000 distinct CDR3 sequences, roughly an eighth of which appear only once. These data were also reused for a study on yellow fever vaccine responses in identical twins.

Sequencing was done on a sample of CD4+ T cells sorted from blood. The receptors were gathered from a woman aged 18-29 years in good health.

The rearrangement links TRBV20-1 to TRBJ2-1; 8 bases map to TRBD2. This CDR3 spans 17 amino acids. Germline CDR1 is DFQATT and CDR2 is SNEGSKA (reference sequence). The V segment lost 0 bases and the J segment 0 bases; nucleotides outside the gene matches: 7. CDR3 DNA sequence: TGCAGTGCTAGAGATCCAGCGGGGGAAAGCTCCTACAATGAGCAGTTCTTC. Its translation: CSARDPAGESSYNEQFF.

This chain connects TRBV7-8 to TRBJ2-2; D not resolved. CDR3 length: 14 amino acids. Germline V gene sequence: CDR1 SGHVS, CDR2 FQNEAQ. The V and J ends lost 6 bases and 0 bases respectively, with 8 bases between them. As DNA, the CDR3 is TGTGCCAGCAGGATTGGAACGAACACCGGGGAGCTGTTTTTT. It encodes CASRIGTNTGELFF.